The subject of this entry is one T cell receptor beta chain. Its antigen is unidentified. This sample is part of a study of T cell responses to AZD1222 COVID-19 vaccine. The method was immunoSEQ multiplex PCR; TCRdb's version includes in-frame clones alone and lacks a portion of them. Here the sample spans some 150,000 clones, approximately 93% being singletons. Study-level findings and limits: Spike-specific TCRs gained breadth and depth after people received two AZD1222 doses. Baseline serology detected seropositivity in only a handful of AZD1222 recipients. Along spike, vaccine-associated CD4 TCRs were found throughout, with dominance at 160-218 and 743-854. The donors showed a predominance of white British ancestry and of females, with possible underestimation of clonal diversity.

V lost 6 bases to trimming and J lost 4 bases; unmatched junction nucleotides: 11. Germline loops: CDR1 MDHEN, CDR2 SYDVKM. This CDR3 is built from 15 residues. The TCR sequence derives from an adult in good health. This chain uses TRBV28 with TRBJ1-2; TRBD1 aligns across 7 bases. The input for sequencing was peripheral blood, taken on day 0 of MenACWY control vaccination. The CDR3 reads CASSLTGDSSYGYTF. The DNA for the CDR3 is TGTGCCAGCAGCTTAACAGGGGATAGTAGCTATGGCTACACCTTC.